This T cell receptor (beta chain) derives from a study of blood T cells in healthy people across ages. A J-beta primer mix and a sample-barcoded 5' primer were used in a second PCR of about 7 to 12 cycles. A single record per CDR3 protein comes from TCRdb applying MiXCR to the 5' RACE reads. The sample records about 970,000 distinct CDR3 sequences, about 53% being singletons. Germline CDR1 DFQATT, CDR2 SNEGSKA (reference sequence). The CDR3 has 12 amino acids. V dropped 6 bases and J dropped 7; count of bases not matched to a gene: 5. The sample consisted of blood. The receptor was derived from a woman aged 60 to 75 in good health. This chain connects TRBV20-1 to TRBJ1-5, with 8 bases identical to TRBD1. The CDR3 is CSAATGGQPQHF. The CDR3 bases are TGCAGTGCGGCCACAGGGGGACAGCCCCAGCATTTT.